The next 21 T cell receptor beta chains were all read from a single sample in a study of tissue T cells after allogeneic stem cell transplantation. This table comes from immunoSEQ multiplex PCR, and its TCRdb copy is limited to in-frame clones, with some not included. The top ten clones hold approximately 4% of a sample with under 3,000 clones, 62% of them seen once. Sequenced sample: gut tissue. The receptors stem from a female BALB/c mouse in good health. As its MHC haplotype, the strain has H2-d.

As concerns this clone: The gene symbols are mouse symbols. The read finishes 1 residue shy of the CDR3 end, and the germline J gene is used to complete it. This chain uses TRBV31 with TRBJ1-3; D remains unclear. The CDR3 totals 15 residues. V lost 0 bases to trimming and J lost 2 bases, with 11 bases between them. Germline loops: CDR1 GKSSPN, CDR2 SITVG. The CDR3 here is CAWSLFRETGNTLYF. The CDR3 bases that were read are TGTGCCTGGAGTCTATTCAGAGAGACTGGAAATACGCTCTAT. Full variable domain (remainder filled in from reference TRBV31 and TRBJ1-3): AQTIHQWPVAEIKAVGSPLSLGCTIKGKSSPNLYWYWQATGGTLQQLFYSITVGQVESVVQLNLSASRPKDDQFILSTEKLLLSHSGFYLCAWSLFRETGNTLYFGEGSRLIVV.

As to this clone: Mouse gene names and germline throughout. The read terminates 1 residue ahead of where the CDR3 ends, so the germline J gene completes it. The chain combines TRBV19 with TRBJ2-1; 9 bases are shared with TRBD1. Losses at the gene ends were 2 bases for V and 7 bases for J; bases not matched to a gene: 4. Germline V gives CDR1 FNHDT, CDR2 SITEND (reference sequence). This CDR3 has 14 amino acids. The chain's CDR3 is CASSINRGRAEQFF. The covered CDR3 bases are TGTGCCAGCAGTATTAACAGGGGGCGGGCTGAGCAGTTC.

With respect to this clone: The gene names given are mouse names. The DNA ends 1 residue before the CDR3 does, and the rest of the CDR3 is filled in from the germline J gene. This chain joins TRBV13-2 and TRBJ2-3; TRBD1 is a possible D gene (6 bases). This CDR3 has 15 amino acids. Trimming took 3 bases from V and 0 from J, leaving 11 bases between them. Germline lookup yields CDR1 NNHNN and CDR2 SYGAGS (reference sequence). The chain's CDR3 is CASGVVRGSAETLYF. The sequenced CDR3 bases are TGTGCCAGCGGTGTCGTCAGGGGTAGTGCAGAAACGCTGTAT.

This clone has only a few counts. Gene names follow the mouse nomenclature. The DNA ends 1 residue before the CDR3 does, and the rest of the CDR3 is filled in from the germline J gene. V and J are TRBV20 and TRBJ1-5; the match to TRBD1 covers 8 bases. V trimming: 4 bases; J trimming: 4 bases; junction bases outside the gene matches: 3. This CDR3 is 13 amino acids long. Per germline, CDR1 GFQATS and CDR2 STVNSAI. The sequenced part of the CDR3 DNA is TGTGGTGCTACGACAGGGGCGAACCAGGCTCCGCTT. Translating gives CGATTGANQAPL. The whole CDR3 reads CGATTGANQAPLF.

To note about this clone: These gene names are mouse names. The read ends 1 residue shy of where the CDR3 ends; the end is completed using the germline J gene. The chain links TRBV5 to TRBJ2-5; a weak D match, TRBD1 (6 bases). Trimming took off 0 bases at V and 2 bases at J, with 12 bases between the two ends. This CDR3 comprises 16 residues. Germline V CDR1 and CDR2: LGHNA, YNLKQL (reference sequence). The sequenced part of the CDR3 DNA is TGTGCCAGCAGCCAAGATAGCTGGGACACCCAAGACACCCAGTAC. Protein sequence: CASSQDSWDTQDTQY. The complete CDR3 sequence is CASSQDSWDTQDTQYF.

Comment on this clone: Mouse gene names and germline throughout. The missing CDR3 end, 1 residue past where the read stops, is filled in from the germline J gene. The rearrangement joins TRBV5 to TRBJ2-7; 8 bases fit TRBD2. Germline values: CDR1 LGHNA, CDR2 YNLKQL (reference sequence). V gave up 2 bases and J gave up 4 bases; unmatched junction bases: 4. The CDR3 has 14 amino acids. CDR3 sequence reads: CASSQKLGVYEQYF. Incomplete CDR3 DNA: TGTGCCAGCAGCCAAAAACTGGGGGTGTATGAACAGTAC.

This clone turned up a few times. Each gene name is a mouse one. The CDR3 extends 1 residue past the end of the read, so its final part is completed from the germline J gene. The chain employs TRBV13-3 and TRBJ1-3, with D possibly matching TRBD1 (5 bases). The germline V gene has CDR1 NNHDY and CDR2 SYVADS. The germline V and J ends were trimmed by 3 bases and 4 bases, with 8 bases remaining between them. The CDR3 spans 13 residues. The CDR3 loop reads CASSVREGNTLYF. The covered CDR3 bases are TGTGCCAGCAGTGTCAGGGAGGGAAATACGCTCTAT.

Points on this clone: The genes and germline here are from mouse. The read comes to an end 1 residue before the CDR3 does, leaving the germline J gene to fill in the end. This rearrangement joins TRBV17 to TRBJ2-3, with 12 bases identical to TRBD1. V was pared by 6 bases and J by 3 bases, with 4 bases of the junction left unmatched. Germline assignment: CDR1 MNHDT and CDR2 YYDKIL. The CDR3 runs 15 residues. The CDR3 region is CASRTGTGGAETLYF. Partial CDR3 DNA: TGTGCTAGCAGGACCGGGACAGGGGGCGCAGAAACGCTGTAT.

Concerning this clone itself: The germline and genes are mouse ones. The CDR3 end lies 1 residue beyond the end of the read and is filled in from the germline J gene. The chain couples TRBV4 to TRBJ2-5; 10 bases match TRBD2. The germline V gene encodes CDR1 LGHDT and CDR2 YNNKQL (reference sequence). V dropped 6 bases and J dropped 5; count of bases not matched to a gene: 5. The CDR3 runs to 14 residues. The sequenced CDR3 bases are TGTGCCAGCAGAGACTGGGGGGTGGGAGACACCCAGTAC. This gives the protein CASRDWGVGDTQY. The CDR3 in full is CASRDWGVGDTQYF.

As for this clone: Genes and germline are mouse. The read comes to an end 1 residue before the CDR3 does, leaving the germline J gene to fill in the end. The chain employs TRBV15 and TRBJ2-2; TRBD1 might be the D (5 bases). This CDR3 comprises 13 residues. Trimming took off 5 bases at V and 1 base at J, with 5 bases between the two ends. The germline V gene has CDR1 SGHND and CDR2 FRSKSL. The part of the CDR3 DNA that was read is TGTGCCAGCAGTACAGGAAACACCGGGCAGCTCTAC. It encodes CASSTGNTGQLY. The full CDR3 is CASSTGNTGQLYF. Using reference TRBV15 and TRBJ2-2 for the parts outside the CDR3, the full variable domain is DAGVTQTPRHEVAEKGQTIILKCEPVSGHNDLFWYRQTKIQGLELLSYFRSKSLMEDGGAFKDRFKAEMLNSSFSTLKIQPTEPKDSAVYLCASSTGNTGQLYFGEGSKLTVL.

This clone was detected only a few times. The germline and genes are mouse ones. Read sequence stops 1 residue before the CDR3 end, and the germline J gene provides the missing end. The chain couples TRBV1 to TRBJ2-4; no clear D gene. The CDR3 totals 11 residues. In germline, CDR1 is NSQYPW, CDR2 LRSPGD (reference sequence). V was clipped by 4 bases and J by 1 base, with 0 bases between them. The DNA read from the CDR3 is TGCACCTGCAGTGGTCAAAACACCTTGTAC. Amino acids: CTCSGQNTLY. In full, the CDR3 is CTCSGQNTLYF.

Comments on this clone: Each gene name is a mouse one. The read halts 1 residue ahead of the CDR3 end, with the missing end drawn from the germline J gene. The chain is built from TRBV29 and TRBJ1-2; TRBD1 might be the D (6 bases). Trimming took off 5 bases at V and 2 bases at J, with 6 bases between the two ends. The germline CDR1 and CDR2 sequences are MSHET and SYDVDS. The CDR3 is 12 residues long. This CDR3 is CASSGQNSDYTF. The covered CDR3 bases are TGTGCTAGCAGTGGACAGAACTCCGACTACACC.

A word on this clone: Gene names refer to mouse genes. The CDR3 extends 1 residue past the end of the read, so its final part is completed from the germline J gene. V usage is TRBV14 and J usage is TRBJ2-5; 11 bases are a match to TRBD2. The CDR3 runs to 14 residues. Germline-derived CDR1 and CDR2 are SGHDT and FRDEAV. The V and J ends lost 5 bases and 5 bases, in that order; junction bases with no gene match: 4. The CDR3 is CASSPGTGGDTQYF. The sequenced CDR3 bases are TGTGCCAGCAGCCCCGGGACTGGGGGAGACACCCAGTAC.

Points on this clone: Germline and genes here are mouse. The missing CDR3 end, 1 residue past where the read stops, is filled in from the germline J gene. This chain links TRBV2 with TRBJ2-4; D is unclear. V was cut by 4 bases and J by 0 bases, with 11 bases left in between. The CDR3 consists of 15 residues. Germline CDR1 is LGHNA and CDR2 is YSYQKL. CDR3 residues: CASSRGPTSQNTLYF. CDR3 DNA (partial): TGTGCCAGCAGCCGAGGACCGACTAGTCAAAACACCTTGTAC. The full variable domain, completed using reference TRBV2 and TRBJ2-4, is DPKIIQKPKYLVAVTGSEKILICEQYLGHNAMYWYRQSAKKPLEFMFSYSYQKLMDNQTASSRFQPQSSKKNHLDLQITALKPDDSATYFCASSRGPTSQNTLYFGAGTRLSVL.

This clone was recorded a few times. The genes are named according to mouse. The read terminates 1 residue before the CDR3 end, so the remaining end is supplied by the germline J gene. This sequence joins TRBV29 and TRBJ1-6; TRBD1 aligns across 10 bases. TRBJ1-6 is classed as an ORF, of uncertain function. Germline V gene sequence: CDR1 MSHET, CDR2 SYDVDS. CDR3 length: 18 amino acids. V trimming: 0 bases; J trimming: 0 bases; junction bases outside the gene matches: 2. The CDR3: CASSLSTGGYSYNSPLYF. The CDR3 DNA, read in part, is TGTGCTAGCAGTTTATCGACAGGGGGCTATTCCTATAATTCGCCCCTCTAC.

Concerning this clone: Gene names and germline refer to mouse. Read sequence stops 1 residue before the CDR3 end, and the germline J gene provides the missing end. The chain couples TRBV13-2 to TRBJ1-1, with TRBD1 identical over 8 bases. CDR1 and CDR2 (germline): NNHNN, SYGAGS (reference sequence). The V and J ends lost 0 bases and 5 bases, in that order; junction bases with no gene match: 6. The CDR3 runs 15 residues. The CDR3 region is CASGDAQGAGTEVFF. CDR3 DNA (partial): TGTGCCAGCGGTGATGCTCAGGGGGCCGGGACAGAAGTCTTC.

Comment on this clone: The gene names here belong to mouse. Coverage ceases 1 residue before the CDR3 finishes, and the germline J gene fills in the end. The chain is built from TRBV16 and TRBJ2-5; 7 bases agree with TRBD1. This CDR3 has 13 residues. In germline, CDR1 is SGHSA, CDR2 FRNQAP. With 4 bases clipped from V and 3 bases from J, the junction kept 1 base outside the gene matches. The covered CDR3 bases are TGTGCAAGCAGCTCGGGACAGCAAGACACCCAGTAC. Its translation is CASSSGQQDTQY. The full-length CDR3 reads as CASSSGQQDTQYF. The full variable domain, rest sourced from reference TRBV16 and TRBJ2-5, is NAGVIQTPRHKVTGKGQEATLWCEPISGHSAVFWYRQTIVQGLEFLTYFRNQAPIDDSGMPKERFSAQMPNQSHSTLKIQSTQPQDSAVYLCASSSGQQDTQYFGPGTRLLVL.

A note on this clone: Gene names follow the mouse nomenclature. The CDR3 end is not reached by the read, which stops 1 residue before it; the germline J gene fills it in. The V call is TRBV5, the J call TRBJ1-1, with 7 bases that match TRBD1. V shed 2 bases, J shed 1 base, and the junction held 1 base outside the gene matches. Germline values: CDR1 LGHNA, CDR2 YNLKQL (reference sequence). There are 14 residues in the CDR3. The CDR3 here is CASSQRQGNTEVFF. Incomplete CDR3 DNA: TGTGCCAGCAGCCAACGACAGGGAAACACAGAAGTCTTC.

Regarding this clone: The listed genes are named as in mouse. CDR3 bases read: TGTGCCAGCAGCCAACAGGGGGCTGGAAATACGCTCTAT. Amino acids: CASSQQGAGNTLY. The CDR3 in its entirety is CASSQQGAGNTLYF. The rearrangement uses TRBV5 and TRBJ1-3; 7 nucleotides match TRBD1. The read terminates 1 residue before the CDR3 end, so the remaining end is supplied by the germline J gene. CDR3 length: 14 amino acids. V trimming: 2 bases; J trimming: 2 bases; junction bases outside the gene matches: 0. The germline V gene has CDR1 LGHNA and CDR2 YNLKQL (reference sequence).

With regard to this clone: The gene names given are mouse names. The sequenced fragment ends 1 residue before the CDR3 boundary, so the rest is inferred from the germline J gene. The rearrangement uses TRBV1 and TRBJ2-2; possibly TRBD1 for D (6 bases). Per the germline V gene, CDR1 is NSQYPW and CDR2 is LRSPGD (reference sequence). CDR3 length equals 16 residues. The ends were cut back, 0 bases at V and 0 bases at J, with 8 bases in the middle. CDR3 sequence reads: CTCSADEGANTGQLYF. The sequenced CDR3 bases are TGCACCTGCAGTGCAGATGAGGGGGCAAACACCGGGCAGCTCTAC.

Turning to this clone: Germline and genes here are mouse. The CDR3 extends 1 residue past the end of the read, so its final part is completed from the germline J gene. The chain uses TRBV29 and TRBJ1-1; perhaps TRBD1 as D (6 bases). In germline, CDR1 is MSHET, CDR2 SYDVDS. V shed 1 base and J shed 1 base, with 7 bases lying between them. CDR3 length: 14 residues. CDR3 loop: CASSLWGANTEVFF. The CDR3 DNA, read in part, is TGTGCTAGCAGTTTATGGGGGGCGAACACAGAAGTCTTC.